The T cell receptor beta chain described here comes from a study of neurological immune-mediated disorders. MiXCR was run by TCRdb on the 5' RACE reads, yielding one entry per CDR3 protein. The data contain roughly 60,000 distinct CDR3 sequences, less than 4% of them singletons. This clonotype was seen many times. Antigen: not known. Notes on the study in general: The highest TCR clonal expansion occurred in HTLV-1-associated myelopathy; multiple sclerosis fell below healthy controls.

Germline V gene sequence: CDR1 SGHRS, CDR2 YFSETQ. V dropped 0 bases and J dropped 3 bases, with 12 bases sitting between them. CDR3 length: 15 amino acids. The chain couples TRBV5-1 to TRBJ2-5; D gene uncertain. This clonotype originated in a woman aged 45 to 65 with multiple sclerosis. The specimen sequenced was PBMCs. CDR3 bases: TGCGCCAGCAGCTTGGAGGTCGGAAGCGAAGAGACCCAGTACTTC. This encodes CASSLEVGSEETQYF.